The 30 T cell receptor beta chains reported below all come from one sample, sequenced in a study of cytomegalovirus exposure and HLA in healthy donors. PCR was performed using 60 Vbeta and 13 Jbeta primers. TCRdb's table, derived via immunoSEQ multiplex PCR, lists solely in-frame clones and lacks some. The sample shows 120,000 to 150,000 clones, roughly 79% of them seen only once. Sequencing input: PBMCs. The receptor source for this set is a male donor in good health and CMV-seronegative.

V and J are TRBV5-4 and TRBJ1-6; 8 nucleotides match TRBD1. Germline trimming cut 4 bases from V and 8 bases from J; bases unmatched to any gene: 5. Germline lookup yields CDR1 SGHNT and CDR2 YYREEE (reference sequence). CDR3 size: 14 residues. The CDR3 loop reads CASSLTGAYSPLHF. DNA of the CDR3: TGTGCCAGCAGCCTGACAGGGGCCTATTCACCCCTCCACTTT.

The CDR3 DNA follows: TGTGCCACCAGCAGAGCCCTAGGGGGCCGACAGACCGACTATGGCTACACCTTC. Translated: CATSRALGGRQTDYGYTF. This rearrangement joins TRBV15 to TRBJ1-2, with TRBD1 matching over 7 bases. J was trimmed by 3 bases and V by 1 base; bases with no gene match: 14. The CDR3 loop spans 18 amino acids. The germline CDR1 and CDR2 sequences are LNHNV and YYDKDF (reference sequence).

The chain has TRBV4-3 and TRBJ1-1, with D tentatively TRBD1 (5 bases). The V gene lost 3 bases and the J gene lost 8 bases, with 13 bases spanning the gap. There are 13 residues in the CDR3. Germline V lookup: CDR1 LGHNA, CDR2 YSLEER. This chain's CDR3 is CASSHNRQTEAFF. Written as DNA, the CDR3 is TGCGCCAGCAGCCACAATCGACAGACCGAAGCTTTCTTT.

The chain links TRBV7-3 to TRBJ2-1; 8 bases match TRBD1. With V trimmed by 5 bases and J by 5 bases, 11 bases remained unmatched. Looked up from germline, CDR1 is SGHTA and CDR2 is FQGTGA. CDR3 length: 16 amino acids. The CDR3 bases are TGTGCCAGCAGCCCGGCTCCGGGACAGGTTAACAATGAGCAGTTCTTC. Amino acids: CASSPAPGQVNNEQFF. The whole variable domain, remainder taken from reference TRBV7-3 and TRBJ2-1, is GAGVSQTPSNKVTEKGKYVELRCDPISGHTALYWYRQSLGQGPEFLIYFQGTGAADDSGLPNDRFFAVRPEGSVSTLKIQRTERGDSAVYLCASSPAPGQVNNEQFFGPGTRLTVL.

This CDR3 is CASSPSAGTSGYNEQFF. Here the CDR3 DNA reads TGTGCCAGCAGCCCGAGCGCCGGGACTAGCGGGTACAATGAGCAGTTCTTC. The chain joins TRBV11-2 to TRBJ2-1; 12 bases match TRBD2. Trimming took 5 bases from V and 4 from J; bases not matched to a gene: 9. The CDR3 contains 17 residues. CDR1 and CDR2 from the germline V gene are SGHAT and FQNNGV.

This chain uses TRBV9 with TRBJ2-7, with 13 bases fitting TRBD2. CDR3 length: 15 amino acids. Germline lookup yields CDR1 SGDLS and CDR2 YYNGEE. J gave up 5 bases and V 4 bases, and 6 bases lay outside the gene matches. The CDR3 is CASSSGLAGVNEQYF. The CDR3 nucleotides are TGTGCCAGCAGCTCAGGACTAGCGGGAGTCAACGAGCAGTACTTC. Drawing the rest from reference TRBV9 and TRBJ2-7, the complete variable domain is DSGVTQTPKHLITATGQRVTLRCSPRSGDLSVYWYQQSLDQGLQFLIQYYNGEERAKGNILERFSAQQFPDLHSELNLSSLELGDSALYFCASSSGLAGVNEQYFGPGTRLTVT.

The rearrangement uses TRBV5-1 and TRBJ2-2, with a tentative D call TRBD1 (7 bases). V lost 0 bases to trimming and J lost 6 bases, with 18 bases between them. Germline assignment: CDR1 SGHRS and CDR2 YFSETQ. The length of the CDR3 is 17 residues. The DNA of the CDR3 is TGCGCCAGCAGCTTGGCGCTAGTGGGAGGACAGGCCGGGGAGCTGTTTTTT. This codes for CASSLALVGGQAGELFF.

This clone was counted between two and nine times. The CDR3 protein is CASSRDRGNSNQPQHF. The CDR3 DNA reads as TGTGCCAGCAGCCGGGACAGGGGGAATAGCAATCAGCCCCAGCATTTT. J is TRBJ1-5 and V is TRBV5-6, with 11 bases aligning to TRBD1. CDR1 and CDR2 from the germline V gene are SGHDT and YYEEEE. The CDR3 is 16 amino acids. The J segment lost 0 bases and the V segment lost 4 bases, leaving 3 bases of the junction unmatched.

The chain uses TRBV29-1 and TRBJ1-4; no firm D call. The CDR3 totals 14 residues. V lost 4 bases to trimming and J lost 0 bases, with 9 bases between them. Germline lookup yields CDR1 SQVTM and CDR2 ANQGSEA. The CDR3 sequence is CSVAWTATNEKLFF. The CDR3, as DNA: TGCAGCGTTGCGTGGACTGCAACTAATGAAAAACTGTTTTTT.

The CDR3 region is CASSVAPTSGGTGEQYF. CDR3 in DNA: TGTGCCAGCAGCGTAGCTCCGACTAGCGGGGGGACGGGCGAGCAGTACTTC. The V and J genes are TRBV9 and TRBJ2-7; 13 positions match TRBD2. The germline CDR1 and CDR2 sequences are SGDLS and YYNGEE. The CDR3 consists of 17 residues. V shed 0 bases and J 6 bases; nucleotides not matched to a gene: 9.

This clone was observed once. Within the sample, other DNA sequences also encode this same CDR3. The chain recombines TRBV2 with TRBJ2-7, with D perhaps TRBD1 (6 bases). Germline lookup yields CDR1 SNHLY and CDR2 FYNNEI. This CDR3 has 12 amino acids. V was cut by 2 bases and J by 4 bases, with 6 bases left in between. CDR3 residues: CASSEQGYEQYF. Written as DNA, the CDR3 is TGTGCCAGCAGTGAACAGGGGTACGAGCAGTACTTC.

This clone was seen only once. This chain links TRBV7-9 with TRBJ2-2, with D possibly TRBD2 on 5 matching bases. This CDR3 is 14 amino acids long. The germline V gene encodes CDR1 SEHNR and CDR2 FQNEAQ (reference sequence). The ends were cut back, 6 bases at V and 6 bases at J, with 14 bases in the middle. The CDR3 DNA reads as TGTGCCAGCAGTCGGGGTAGTCTCGCCGGGGAGCTGTTTTTT. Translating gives CASSRGSLAGELFF.

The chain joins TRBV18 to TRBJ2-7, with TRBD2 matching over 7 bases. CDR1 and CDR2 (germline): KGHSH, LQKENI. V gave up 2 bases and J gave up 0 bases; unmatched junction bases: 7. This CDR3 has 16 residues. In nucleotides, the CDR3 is TGTGCCAGCTCACCATCCAACGGGAGGTCCTCCTACGAGCAGTACTTC. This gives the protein CASSPSNGRSSYEQYF.

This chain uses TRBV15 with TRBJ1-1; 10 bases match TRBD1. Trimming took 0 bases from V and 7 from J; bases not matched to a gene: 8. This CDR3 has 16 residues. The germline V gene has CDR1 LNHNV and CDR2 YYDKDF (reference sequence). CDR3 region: CATSRERTGGLLEAFF. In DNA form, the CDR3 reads TGTGCCACCAGCAGAGAACGGACAGGGGGTCTACTTGAAGCTTTCTTT. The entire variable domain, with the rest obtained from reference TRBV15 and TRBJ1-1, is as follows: DAMVIQNPRYQVTQFGKPVTLSCSQTLNHNVMYWYQQKSSQAPKLLFHYYDKDFNNEADTPDNFQSRRPNTSFCFLDIRSPGLGDTAMYLCATSRERTGGLLEAFFGQGTRLTVV.

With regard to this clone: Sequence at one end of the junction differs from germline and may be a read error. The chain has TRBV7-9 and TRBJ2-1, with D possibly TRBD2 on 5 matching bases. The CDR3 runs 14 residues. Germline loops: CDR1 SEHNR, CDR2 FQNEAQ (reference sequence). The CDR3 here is CSSSLARSYNEQFF. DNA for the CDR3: TGTTCCAGCAGCTTAGCGCGCTCCTACAATGAGCAGTTCTTC.

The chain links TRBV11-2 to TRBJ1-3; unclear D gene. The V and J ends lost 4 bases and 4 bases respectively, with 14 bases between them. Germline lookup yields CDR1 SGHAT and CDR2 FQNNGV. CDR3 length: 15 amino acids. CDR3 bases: TGTGCCAGCAGCTCCGTCGGGGTTCTAGGAAACACCATATATTTT. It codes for CASSSVGVLGNTIYF.

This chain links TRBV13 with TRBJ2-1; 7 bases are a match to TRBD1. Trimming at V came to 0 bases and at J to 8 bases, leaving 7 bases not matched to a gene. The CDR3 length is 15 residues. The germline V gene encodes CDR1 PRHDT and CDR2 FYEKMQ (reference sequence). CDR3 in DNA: TGTGCCAGCAGCTTAGGCGAGACAGGGAACCATGAGCAGTTCTTC. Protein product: CASSLGETGNHEQFF. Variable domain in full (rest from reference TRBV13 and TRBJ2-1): AAGVIQSPRHLIKEKRETATLKCYPIPRHDTVYWYQQGPGQDPQFLISFYEKMQSDKGSIPDRFSAQQFSDYHSELNMSSLELGDSALYFCASSLGETGNHEQFFGPGTRLTVL.

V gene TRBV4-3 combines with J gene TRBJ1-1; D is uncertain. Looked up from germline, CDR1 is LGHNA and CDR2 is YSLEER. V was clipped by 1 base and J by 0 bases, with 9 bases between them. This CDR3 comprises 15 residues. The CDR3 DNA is TGCGCCAGCAGCCAAGGGAGTCATTTGAACACTGAAGCTTTCTTT. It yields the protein CASSQGSHLNTEAFF.

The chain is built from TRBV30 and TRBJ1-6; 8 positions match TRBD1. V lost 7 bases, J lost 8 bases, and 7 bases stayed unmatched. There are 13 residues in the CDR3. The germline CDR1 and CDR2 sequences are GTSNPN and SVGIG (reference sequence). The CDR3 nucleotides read TGTGCCTCTCGACAGGGGAGGGATTCACCCCTCCACTTT. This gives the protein CASRQGRDSPLHF.

The DNA for the CDR3 is TGTGCCAGTAGTACAGGTGCCACTTGGAATGAGCAGTTCTTC. This translates into CASSTGATWNEQFF. The chain links TRBV19 to TRBJ2-1; D is ambiguous. Germline CDR1 LNHDA, CDR2 SQIVND (reference sequence). The V gene lost 4 bases and the J gene lost 7 bases, with 14 bases spanning the gap. The CDR3 has 14 amino acids.

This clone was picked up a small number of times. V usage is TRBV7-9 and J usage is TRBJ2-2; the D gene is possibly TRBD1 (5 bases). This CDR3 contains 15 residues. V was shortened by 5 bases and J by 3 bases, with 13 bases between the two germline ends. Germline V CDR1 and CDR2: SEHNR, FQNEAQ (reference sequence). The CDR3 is CASSTSGHDTGELFF. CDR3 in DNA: TGTGCCAGCAGCACGAGTGGACACGACACCGGGGAGCTGTTTTTT.

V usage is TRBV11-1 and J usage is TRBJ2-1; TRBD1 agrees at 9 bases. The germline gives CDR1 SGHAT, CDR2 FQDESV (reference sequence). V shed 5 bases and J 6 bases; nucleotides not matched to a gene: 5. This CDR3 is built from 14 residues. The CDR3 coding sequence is TGTGCCAGCAGCCGGGACAGGGAAGGCAATGAGCAGTTCTTC. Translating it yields CASSRDREGNEQFF.

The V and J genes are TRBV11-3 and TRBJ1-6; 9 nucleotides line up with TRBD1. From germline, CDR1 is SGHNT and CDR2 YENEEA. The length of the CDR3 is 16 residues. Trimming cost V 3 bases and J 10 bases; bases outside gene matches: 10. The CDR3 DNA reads TGTGCCAGCAGCTTGGAGTCCGGGACAGGGTGGTCACCCCTCCACTTT. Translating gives CASSLESGTGWSPLHF.

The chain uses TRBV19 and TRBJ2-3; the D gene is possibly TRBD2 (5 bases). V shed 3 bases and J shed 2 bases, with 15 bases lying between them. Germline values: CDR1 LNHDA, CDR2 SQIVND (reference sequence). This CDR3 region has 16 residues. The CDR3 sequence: CASSIPGRKATDTQYF. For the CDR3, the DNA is TGTGCCAGTAGTATTCCGGGAAGGAAGGCCACAGATACGCAGTATTTT.

As DNA, the CDR3 is TGTGCCAGCAGCTTAGTGGAGGGGGGCAGGGGGCGGATCTCGCCTGAAGCTTTCTTT. Amino acid sequence: CASSLVEGGRGRISPEAFF. The genes are TRBV7-2 and TRBJ1-1; 8 nucleotides agree with TRBD1. CDR1 and CDR2 (germline): SGHTA, FQGNSA. CDR3 size: 19 residues. V lost 1 base and J lost 6; bases outside the gene matches: 19.

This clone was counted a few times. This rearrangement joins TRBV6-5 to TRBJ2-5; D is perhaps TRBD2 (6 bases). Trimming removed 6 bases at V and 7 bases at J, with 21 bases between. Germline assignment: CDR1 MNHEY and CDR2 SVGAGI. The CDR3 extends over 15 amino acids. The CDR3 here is CASRAGGSLSGTQYF. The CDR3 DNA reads TGTGCCAGCAGGGCTGGAGGGAGTCTCTCGGGGACCCAGTACTTC.

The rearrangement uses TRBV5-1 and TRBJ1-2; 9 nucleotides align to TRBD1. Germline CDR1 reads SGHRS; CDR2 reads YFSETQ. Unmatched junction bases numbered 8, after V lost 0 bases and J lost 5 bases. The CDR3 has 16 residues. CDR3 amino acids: CASSLGRTGAEYGYTF. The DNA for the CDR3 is TGCGCCAGCAGCTTGGGAAGGACAGGGGCGGAGTATGGCTACACCTTC.

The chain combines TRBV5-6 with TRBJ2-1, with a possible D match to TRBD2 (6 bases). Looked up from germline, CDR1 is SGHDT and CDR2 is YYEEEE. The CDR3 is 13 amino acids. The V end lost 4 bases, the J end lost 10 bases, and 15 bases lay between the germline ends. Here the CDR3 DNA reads TGTGCCAGCAGCCCCGCTCCGACTAGGGAGCAGTTCTTC. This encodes CASSPAPTREQFF. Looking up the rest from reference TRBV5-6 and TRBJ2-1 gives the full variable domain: DAGVTQSPTHLIKTRGQQVTLRCSPKSGHDTVSWYQQALGQGPQFIFQYYEEEERQRGNFPDRFSGHQFPNYSSELNVNALLLGDSALYLCASSPAPTREQFFGPGTRLTVL.

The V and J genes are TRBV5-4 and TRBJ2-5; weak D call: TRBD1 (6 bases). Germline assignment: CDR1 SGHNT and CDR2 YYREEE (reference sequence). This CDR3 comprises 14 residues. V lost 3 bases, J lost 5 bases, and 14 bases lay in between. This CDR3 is CASSSLGGSETQYF. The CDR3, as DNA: TGTGCCAGCAGCTCCCTAGGGGGTTCCGAGACCCAGTACTTC.

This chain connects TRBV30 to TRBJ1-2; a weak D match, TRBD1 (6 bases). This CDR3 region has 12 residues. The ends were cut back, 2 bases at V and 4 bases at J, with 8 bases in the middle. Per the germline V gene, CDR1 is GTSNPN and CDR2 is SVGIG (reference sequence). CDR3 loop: CAWSSRGYGYTF. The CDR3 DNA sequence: TGTGCCTGGAGTAGCAGGGGCTATGGCTACACCTTC.